The 26 T cell receptor beta chains below were found in one sample sequenced in a study of naive and memory T cell subsets. Two oligonucleotides, mixed equimolar, formed the beta constant-region primer covering TRBC1 and TRBC2. TCRdb fed the UMI-ligation and nested PCR reads into MiXCR, producing one record per CDR3 protein. The repertoire holds under 150,000 distinct CDR3 sequences, 15% to 20% seen once, with 0.14% in the top ten. Sample: naive CD4+ T cells from blood. Every receptor here comes from a human donor in good health.

This chain joins TRBV29-1 and TRBJ2-3; TRBD1 matches at 7 bases. The CDR3 contains 12 residues. Germline V gene lookup returns CDR1 SQVTM and CDR2 ANQGSEA. Germline trimming cut 7 bases from V and 6 bases from J; bases unmatched to any gene: 7. Written as DNA, the CDR3 is TGCAGCGCCAATGGCAGGGGGGATACGCAGTATTTT. Protein sequence: CSANGRGDTQYF.

This clonotype has more than one count but fewer than ten. The J gene is TRBJ2-1, the V gene TRBV30; 11 bases match TRBD2. Looked up from germline, CDR1 is GTSNPN and CDR2 is SVGIG (reference sequence). With V trimmed by 4 bases and J by 2 bases, 4 bases remained unmatched. This CDR3 has 15 amino acids. The CDR3 DNA reads TGTGCCTGGACCGGGACTAGCGGTACCTACAATGAGCAGTTCTTC. It specifies CAWTGTSGTYNEQFF.

A few counts support this clonotype. The rearrangement links TRBV27 to TRBJ2-1; no definite D call. This CDR3 has 15 amino acids. The V gene's germline CDR1 is MNHEY and CDR2 SMNVEV (reference sequence). V gave up 3 bases and J gave up 3 bases, with 12 bases separating them. The CDR3 DNA follows: TGTGCCAGCAGTTTCTCGGTGGGTATCTACAATGAGCAGTTCTTC. Translated, it gives CASSFSVGIYNEQFF.

This chain uses TRBV28 with TRBJ2-7; weak D call: TRBD1 (6 bases). Germline V gene data show CDR1 as MDHEN and CDR2 as SYDVKM. The CDR3 length is 12 residues. V lost 8 bases and J 1 base, leaving 9 bases between the germline ends. DNA of the CDR3: TGTGCCAGCGGGACACCGTCCTACGAGCAGTACTTC. Protein sequence: CASGTPSYEQYF. Full variable domain (rest looked up from reference TRBV28 and TRBJ2-7): DVKVTQSSRYLVKRTGEKVFLECVQDMDHENMFWYRQDPGLGLRLIYFSYDVKMKEKGDIPEGYSVSREKKERFSLILESASTNQTSMYLCASGTPSYEQYFGPGTRLTVT.

This clonotype was counted between two and nine times. J is TRBJ1-2 and V is TRBV19; a weak D match, TRBD1 (5 bases). This CDR3 is 15 amino acids long. Per the germline V gene, CDR1 is LNHDA and CDR2 is SQIVND (reference sequence). Deletions cut 5 bases from V and 1 base from J, with 14 bases between. DNA for the CDR3: TGTGCCAGTAGTCCTCCCGGGACTCTTAACTATGGCTACACCTTC. Translating gives CASSPPGTLNYGYTF.

Ten or more counts support this clonotype. V and J are TRBV10-1 and TRBJ2-7; 7 bases line up with TRBD1. Unmatched junction bases numbered 4, after V lost 3 bases and J lost 5 bases. Germline loops: CDR1 WNHNN, CDR2 SYGVQD (reference sequence). This CDR3 has 13 residues. Here the CDR3 DNA reads TGCGCCAGCAGTGAAAGGCAGGGGGACGAGCAGTACTTC. Its protein product is CASSERQGDEQYF.

This clonotype came up a few times. CDR3 sequence: CASSGASGSYNEQFF. The CDR3 DNA sequence: TGTGCCAGCAGTGGGGCTAGCGGGAGTTACAATGAGCAGTTCTTC. V is TRBV6-1 and J is TRBJ2-1, with 10 bases aligning to TRBD2. The CDR3 extends over 15 amino acids. CDR1 MNHNS and CDR2 SASEGT come from the germline V gene. V gave up 4 bases and J gave up 4 bases; unmatched junction bases: 4.

This chain links TRBV15 with TRBJ2-7; perhaps TRBD2 as D (6 bases). CDR1 LNHNV and CDR2 YYDKDF come from the germline V gene (reference sequence). The CDR3 consists of 13 residues. Trimming removed 8 bases from V and 0 bases from J, with 11 bases in between. The CDR3 is CATAGGNSYEQYF. The CDR3 DNA is TGTGCCACCGCTGGCGGGAACTCCTACGAGCAGTACTTC.

The chain uses TRBV5-1 and TRBJ2-5, with 12 bases aligning to TRBD2. Germline CDR1 and CDR2: SGHRS and YFSETQ. The CDR3 covers 17 residues. The V and J ends lost 4 bases and 4 bases, in that order; junction bases with no gene match: 11. CDR3: CASSRRLAGDSPETQYF. The CDR3 DNA sequence: TGCGCCAGCAGCCGCCGACTAGCGGGAGACTCTCCAGAGACCCAGTACTTC. The full variable domain, its missing parts supplied by reference TRBV5-1 and TRBJ2-5, is KAGVTQTPRYLIKTRGQQVTLSCSPISGHRSVSWYQQTPGQGLQFLFEYFSETQRNKGNFPGRFSGRQFSNSRSEMNVSTLELGDSALYLCASSRRLAGDSPETQYFGPGTRLLVL.

This clonotype was picked up a small number of times. The V and J genes are TRBV29-1 and TRBJ2-1, with TRBD2 identical over 10 bases. Germline CDR1 is SQVTM and CDR2 is ANQGSEA. The ends lost 4 bases at V and 7 bases at J; junction bases unmatched: 10. The CDR3 has 15 residues. CDR3 nucleotides: TGCAGCGTTGGAAAACTAGCGGGGCGTCTGAATGAGCAGTTCTTC. It is translated as CSVGKLAGRLNEQFF.

In its sample, this clonotype was seen a few times. V and J are TRBV7-9 and TRBJ2-7; 8 bases are shared with TRBD1. The CDR3 has 15 residues. V was clipped by 1 base and J by 5 bases; unmatched bases: 7. The germline CDR1 and CDR2 sequences are SEHNR and FQNEAQ (reference sequence). The CDR3 protein is CASSLGQGAVDEQYF. The CDR3 DNA is TGTGCCAGCAGCTTAGGGCAGGGGGCTGTCGACGAGCAGTACTTC.

The gene calls are TRBV6-1 and TRBJ1-5; D unresolved. The CDR3 consists of 13 residues. The V end lost 1 base, the J end lost 6 bases, and 7 bases lay between the germline ends. Germline V gene sequence: CDR1 MNHNS, CDR2 SASEGT. Here the CDR3 DNA reads TGTGCCAGCAGTGAAGGTAATTTTCAGCCCCAGCATTTT. As protein: CASSEGNFQPQHF.

This chain connects TRBV4-3 to TRBJ2-7, with 10 bases aligning to TRBD2. Germline loops: CDR1 LGHNA, CDR2 YSLEER. The CDR3 contains 18 residues. The V and J ends lost 1 base and 3 bases, in that order; junction bases with no gene match: 12. The DNA for the CDR3 is TGCGCCAGCAGCCAAGGGTTAGCGGCTAGCGGGAGTCTCTACGAGCAGTACTTC. Translation gives CASSQGLAASGSLYEQYF.

The chain uses TRBV18 and TRBJ2-1; the match to TRBD2 covers 10 bases. The J segment lost 5 bases and the V segment lost 4 bases, leaving 14 bases of the junction unmatched. The germline V gene has CDR1 KGHSH and CDR2 LQKENI. The length of the CDR3 is 18 residues. CDR3 protein: CASSLFDPGLAVNNEQFF. The CDR3, as DNA: TGTGCCAGCTCACTCTTCGACCCCGGACTAGCGGTTAACAATGAGCAGTTCTTC.

The chain carries TRBV28 and TRBJ2-6; 7 bases agree with TRBD1. Germline CDR1 MDHEN, CDR2 SYDVKM. There are 17 residues in the CDR3. Unmatched junction bases numbered 9, after V lost 5 bases and J lost 2 bases. The CDR3 loop reads CASSPRTGTAGANVLTF. CDR3 DNA sequence: TGTGCCAGCAGTCCGCGGACAGGAACCGCTGGGGCCAACGTCCTGACTTTC.

The chain has TRBV20-1 and TRBJ2-3; the match to TRBD2 covers 10 bases. V gave up 3 bases and J gave up 6 bases; unmatched junction bases: 12. Germline assignment: CDR1 DFQATT and CDR2 SNEGSKA (reference sequence). This CDR3 has 16 amino acids. In DNA, the CDR3 is TGCAGTGCTAGTGCAATCCTAGCGGGGGAACCCGATACGCAGTATTTT. Its protein product is CSASAILAGEPDTQYF.

This clonotype was observed a few times. V and J are TRBV28 and TRBJ2-1, with TRBD1 matching over 7 bases. CDR3 size: 15 residues. Germline CDR1 and CDR2: MDHEN and SYDVKM. The J segment lost 0 bases and the V segment lost 8 bases, leaving 7 bases of the junction unmatched. The CDR3 protein is CASGPGTASYNEQFF. CDR3 DNA: TGTGCCAGCGGCCCCGGGACAGCCTCCTACAATGAGCAGTTCTTC.

The sample holds many counts of this clonotype. The gene calls are TRBV14 and TRBJ1-6, with D unclear. The germline V gene encodes CDR1 SGHDN and CDR2 FVKESK. V lost 5 bases, J lost 13 bases, and 15 bases lay in between. This CDR3 region has 13 residues. CDR3 sequence (DNA): TGTGCCAGCAGCAATGGCCCCTTGGATCCCCTCCACTTT. Encoded protein: CASSNGPLDPLHF. The full variable domain, with the rest looked up from reference TRBV14 and TRBJ1-6, is EAGVTQFPSHSVIEKGQTVTLRCDPISGHDNLYWYRRVMGKEIKFLLHFVKESKQDESGMPNNRFLAERTGGTYSTLKVQPAELEDSGVYFCASSNGPLDPLHFGNGTRLTVT.

This clonotype showed up many times. The chain joins TRBV10-3 to TRBJ2-1; 7 nucleotides agree with TRBD1. Germline V gene data show CDR1 as ENHRY and CDR2 as SYGVKD. V dropped 6 bases and J dropped 5; count of bases not matched to a gene: 7. This CDR3 contains 14 residues. The CDR3 DNA sequence: TGTGCCATCAGACCCGGGACAGATCACAATGAGCAGTTCTTC. This translates into CAIRPGTDHNEQFF.

The chain combines TRBV5-1 with TRBJ2-3, with 8 bases lining up with TRBD2. CDR3 length: 16 amino acids. The trim removed 4 bases at V and 0 bases at J, leaving 7 bases unmatched. The germline CDR1 and CDR2 sequences are SGHRS and YFSETQ. Here the CDR3 reads CASSPGIAGSTDTQYF. The CDR3 nucleotides are TGCGCCAGCAGCCCCGGTATAGCGGGAAGCACAGATACGCAGTATTTT.

This clonotype was seen a handful of times. The chain carries TRBV7-2 and TRBJ2-7, with TRBD2 matching over 8 bases. J gave up 5 bases and V 1 base, and 10 bases lay outside the gene matches. The CDR3 sequence is 16 residues long. Germline V CDR1 and CDR2: SGHTA, FQGNSA. The CDR3 DNA is TGTGCCAGCAGCTTAGGCCCAGCGGGAGCGGGGAACGAGCAGTACTTC. Protein: CASSLGPAGAGNEQYF.

The CDR3: CASSYGSGGDSPLHF. The CDR3 DNA follows: TGTGCCAGCAGTTATGGGTCAGGGGGCGATTCACCCCTCCACTTT. J is TRBJ1-6 and V is TRBV6-5; TRBD1 matches 8 bases. Germline loops: CDR1 MNHEY, CDR2 SVGAGI. V was clipped by 3 bases and J by 8 bases; unmatched bases: 6. The CDR3 contains 15 residues.

This clonotype has more than one count but fewer than ten. V gene TRBV10-3 combines with J gene TRBJ1-1; 7 nucleotides agree with TRBD1. The CDR3 extends over 13 amino acids. CDR1 and CDR2 (germline): ENHRY, SYGVKD. V was clipped by 6 bases and J by 3 bases; unmatched bases: 4. CDR3 bases: TGTGCCATCAGACTCGGGACAGACACTGAAGCTTTCTTT. The encoded protein is CAIRLGTDTEAFF.

This clonotype turned up a few times. The rearrangement joins TRBV12-3 or TRBV12-4 to TRBJ2-7; D not certain. The CDR3 spans 13 residues. V was pared by 4 bases and J by 3 bases, with 10 bases between. The CDR3 nucleotides read TGTGCCAGCAGTTCCTTGGCGGACTACGAGCAGTACTTC. It translates to CASSSLADYEQYF.

Here the CDR3 reads CAWSRQGASNGYTF. CDR3 DNA: TGTGCCTGGAGCAGACAGGGGGCGTCGAATGGCTACACCTTC. The chain carries TRBV30 and TRBJ1-2, with 10 nucleotides matching TRBD1. Per germline, CDR1 GTSNPN and CDR2 SVGIG (reference sequence). CDR3 size: 14 residues. The V gene end was trimmed by 3 bases and the J gene end by 6 bases; junction bases not matched to a gene: 7.

This clonotype came up many times. The J gene is TRBJ1-5, the V gene TRBV29-1, with D unclear. V dropped 4 bases and J dropped 6 bases, with 10 bases sitting between them. CDR3 size: 12 residues. Germline V CDR1 and CDR2: SQVTM, ANQGSEA. The CDR3 sequence: CSVAGGGQPQHF. CDR3 in DNA: TGCAGCGTTGCAGGTGGTGGTCAGCCCCAGCATTTT.